One and the same sample provided the 8 T cell receptor beta chains below, sequenced in a study of follicular helper T cells after annual influenza vaccination. This sample's time point: 2015-2016 season, pre-vaccination. The data were produced by immunoSEQ multiplex PCR, yet TCRdb's version contains in-frame clones alone and is incomplete. The table includes 12,000 or so clones, approximately 80% detected once. The sequencing used CXCR5+ CD38- circulating T follicular helper cells from blood, collected on the day of influenza vaccination. Subset meaning: circulating Tfh, non-naive CD4+CXCR5+PD-1+ (ICOS+CD38+ or ICOS-CD38-). Every receptor here comes from an adult who received the influenza vaccine.

The chain links TRBV7-6 to TRBJ2-4; TRBD1 matches at 8 bases. This CDR3 contains 17 residues. V shed 5 bases and J 0 bases; nucleotides not matched to a gene: 9. CDR1 and CDR2 from the germline V gene are SGHVS and FNYEAQ. The CDR3, as DNA: TGTGCCAGCAGCCCCGGACAGGGCTCTCTAGCCAAAAACATTCAGTACTTC. Translating gives CASSPGQGSLAKNIQYF. Together with reference TRBV7-6 and TRBJ2-4, the CDR3 gives the full variable domain: GAGVSQSPRYKVTKRGQDVALRCDPISGHVSLYWYRQALGQGPEFLTYFNYEAQQDKSGLPNDRFSAERPEGSISTLTIQRTEQRDSAMYRCASSPGQGSLAKNIQYFGAGTRLSVL.

This chain joins TRBV6-4 and TRBJ2-1; D unresolved. The CDR3 is 15 residues long. The V gene's germline CDR1 is MRHNA and CDR2 SNTAGT. The V gene lost 2 bases and the J gene lost 4 bases, with 12 bases spanning the gap. CDR3 coding DNA: TGTGCCAGCAGTGACGTAGTGGGGAAGTACAATGAGCAGTTCTTC. As protein: CASSDVVGKYNEQFF.

The chain recombines TRBV15 with TRBJ1-4; D is ambiguous. The CDR3 has 12 amino acids. Germline V lookup: CDR1 LNHNV, CDR2 YYDKDF (reference sequence). V dropped 0 bases and J dropped 4 bases, with 0 bases sitting between them. The CDR3 region has the DNA TGTGCCACCAGCAGAGATAATGAAAAACTGTTTTTT. As protein: CATSRDNEKLFF.

This chain joins TRBV7-2 and TRBJ2-5, with 9 positions matching TRBD2. The CDR3 extends over 14 amino acids. Germline assignment: CDR1 SGHTA and CDR2 FQGNSA. V lost 5 bases, J lost 9 bases, and 10 bases stayed unmatched. CDR3 in DNA: TGTGCCAGCAGCCGTAGCGGGGGACGGCAGGCCCAGTACTTC. It specifies CASSRSGGRQAQYF. Variable domain in full (rest from reference TRBV7-2 and TRBJ2-5): GAGVSQSPSNKVTEKGKDVELRCDPISGHTALYWYRQSLGQGLEFLIYFQGNSAPDKSGLPSDRFSAERTGGSVSTLTIQRTQQEDSAVYLCASSRSGGRQAQYFGPGTRLLVL.

The chain couples TRBV28 to TRBJ1-2; D unclear. V lost 2 bases, J lost 2 bases, and 9 bases lay in between. The CDR3 covers 14 residues. The V gene's germline CDR1 is MDHEN and CDR2 SYDVKM. The CDR3 is CASSLNLRNYGYTF. The CDR3 nucleotides read TGTGCCAGCAGTTTAAACTTGAGGAACTATGGCTACACCTTC.

Only a few counts were recorded for this clone. J is TRBJ1-2 and V is TRBV5-1; unclear D gene. CDR3 length equals 15 residues. V was pared by 3 bases and J by 5 bases, with 17 bases between. Germline CDR1 and CDR2: SGHRS and YFSETQ. CDR3 DNA sequence: TGCGCCAGCAGCTCCTCACTAGCGGCGCTGTATGGCTACACCTTC. It is translated as CASSSSLAALYGYTF.

Note on this clone: Germline and junction disagree at one end, which may indicate a read error. This chain links TRBV7-2 with TRBJ1-2; possible D gene TRBD1, 5 bases. Germline CDR1 is SGHTA and CDR2 is FQGNSA. CDR3 length equals 15 residues. This CDR3 reads CASTLRADTAYGYTF. CDR3 bases: TGTGCCAGCACCTTACGGGCGGACACAGCCTATGGCTACACCTTC.

The chain is built from TRBV14 and TRBJ2-5, with TRBD1 identical over 7 bases. The CDR3 runs 16 residues. Germline lookup yields CDR1 SGHDN and CDR2 FVKESK. The junction had 12 bases not matched to a gene; V was cut back by 1 base and J by 7 bases. CDR3 sequence: CASSQVRATGSGTQYF. Here the CDR3 DNA reads TGTGCCAGCAGCCAAGTTCGGGCGACAGGGTCGGGGACCCAGTACTTC.